This TCR beta chain was sequenced for a study of control samples from healthy donors and cancer patients. V was cut by 5 bases and J by 5 bases, with 15 bases left in between. The CDR3 length is 15 residues. CDR1 and CDR2 from the germline V gene are SGHVS and FQNEAQ. Profiling relied on immunoSEQ multiplex PCR, and the TCRdb table lists in-frame clones only, not all of them. The sample contains around 99,000 clones, 75% to 95% of which appear only once. The sequenced sample consisted of blood. This receptor was taken from a human donor in good health. The donor label of this sample is uncertain. The chain employs TRBV7-8 and TRBJ1-4; D possibly corresponds to TRBD1 (6 bases). The CDR3 is CASSPYREGNEKLFF. Here the CDR3 DNA reads TGTGCCAGCAGCCCTTACAGGGAAGGAAATGAAAAACTGTTTTTT.